A single sample is the source of the 5 T cell receptor beta chains below, sequenced in a study of CXCR3-negative and CXCR3-positive naive CD8 T cells. Study results and caveats: Against CXCR3-negative naive cells, CXCR3-positive naive cells showed more hydrophobic TRB CDR3s.

UMI-labeled 5' RACE TRB cDNA libraries were prepared from the cells. Using the 5' RACE reads, TCRdb records one entry per CDR3 protein without DNA. There are over 95,000 distinct CDR3 sequences in the sample, with about 0.35% held by the top ten. These receptors have no known antigen. Sample: naive CXCR3+ CD8+ T cells from blood. Described subset: CD45RO-CCR7+CD27+CD95- naive CD8+ T cells expressing CXCR3 (TNR3+). The source of these receptors is a human donor in good health. Some clones in this sample may be carry-over from other donors' samples.

The chain combines TRBV13 with TRBJ2-1; TCRdb returns TRBD1, unconfirmable since there is no DNA. CDR1 and CDR2 from the germline V gene are PRHDT and FYEKMQ (reference sequence). The CDR3 sequence is 15 residues long. The CDR3 region is CASSLRAIKYNEQFF. Together with reference TRBV13 and TRBJ2-1, the CDR3 gives the full variable domain: AAGVIQSPRHLIKEKRETATLKCYPIPRHDTVYWYQQGPGQDPQFLISFYEKMQSDKGSIPDRFSAQQFSDYHSELNMSSLELGDSALYFCASSLRAIKYNEQFFGPGTRLTVL.

The chain uses TRBV27 and TRBJ2-5; TCRdb's assignment of TRBD1 cannot be checked, as there is no DNA. CDR3 length: 16 residues. CDR1 is MNHEY and CDR2 is SMNVEV in the germline V gene (reference sequence). Here the CDR3 reads CASSLSYPGNQETQYF.

The rearrangement links TRBV29-1 to TRBJ2-7; the D call from TCRdb, TRBD1, cannot be confirmed without DNA. The CDR3 is 13 residues long. Germline assignment: CDR1 SQVTM and CDR2 ANQGSEA. The CDR3: CSVAIQGADEQYF.

The chain employs TRBV6-5 and TRBJ2-7. The CDR3 is 12 amino acids. Germline-derived CDR1 and CDR2 are MNHEY and SVGAGI. The CDR3 loop reads CASSRHLYEQYF.

The genes are TRBV10-3 and TRBJ2-1; TCRdb's D call of TRBD2 is untestable without DNA. Germline V lookup: CDR1 ENHRY, CDR2 SYGVKD. The CDR3 has 16 amino acids. CDR3: CAISESGAGGLNEQFF.